The 28 T cell receptor beta chains below all came from one sample that was sequenced in a study of blood T cell repertoires in COVID-19. Assay used: immunoSEQ multiplex PCR; TCRdb lists only in-frame clones, some missing. The sample records 300,000 to 450,000 clones, more than 75% being singletons. Sequencing was performed on PBMCs or T cells enriched from blood (not recorded which). The receptors stem from a woman between 18 and 30 years old who had recovered from COVID-19.

The chain employs TRBV24-1 and TRBJ1-5; the D is unclear. This CDR3 region has 17 residues. The germline V and J ends were trimmed by 1 base and 4 bases, with 16 bases remaining between them. CDR1 KGHDR and CDR2 SFDVKD come from the germline V gene. CDR3 sequence (DNA): TGTGCCACCAGTGATTTCTCCCACAAAGAAAGTAATCAGCCCCAGCATTTT. Translating gives CATSDFSHKESNQPQHF.

The chain has TRBV7-8 and TRBJ1-1; 10 bases are a match to TRBD1. Germline lookup yields CDR1 SGHVS and CDR2 FQNEAQ. Losses at the gene ends were 3 bases for V and 11 bases for J; bases not matched to a gene: 3. The CDR3 has 12 amino acids. CDR3 residues: CASSFGQGDAFF. The CDR3 DNA sequence: TGTGCCAGCAGCTTCGGACAGGGGGACGCTTTCTTT.

This chain links TRBV30 with TRBJ2-5; tentative D call: TRBD1 (6 bases). CDR1 is GTSNPN and CDR2 is SVGIG in the germline V gene (reference sequence). The CDR3 length is 13 residues. V was pared by 3 bases and J by 12 bases, with 20 bases between. This CDR3 is CAWRVPGALEEYF. The DNA for the CDR3 is TGTGCCTGGAGGGTCCCAGGGGCCTTAGAGGAGTACTTC.

This chain connects TRBV6-1 to TRBJ1-5; no reliable D call. Trimming shortened V by 3 bases and J by 2 bases, and 8 bases separated the two germline ends. CDR1 is MNHNS and CDR2 is SASEGT in the germline V gene. CDR3 length: 14 amino acids. The DNA for the CDR3 is TGTGCCAGCAGTGAGATGGGAGGCAATCAGCCCCAGCATTTT. Its protein product is CASSEMGGNQPQHF.

This chain joins TRBV4-1 and TRBJ1-1; D is unresolved. The germline gives CDR1 MGHRA, CDR2 YSYEKL. The CDR3 consists of 15 residues. V was shortened by 2 bases and J by 6 bases, with 16 bases between the two germline ends. CDR3: CASSQLVLDRAEAFF. The CDR3 DNA is TGCGCCAGCAGCCAACTAGTCTTAGACCGGGCTGAAGCTTTCTTT.

This sequence joins TRBV28 and TRBJ1-6; D call uncertain. CDR1 and CDR2 (germline): MDHEN, SYDVKM. This CDR3 is built from 17 residues. V was shortened by 0 bases and J by 5 bases, with 14 bases between the two germline ends. The chain's CDR3 is CASSLWGSGLNNSPLHF. The DNA for the CDR3 is TGTGCCAGCAGTTTATGGGGCAGTGGGCTTAATAATTCACCCCTCCACTTT.

V and J are TRBV5-3 and TRBJ1-4; no clear D. TRBV5-3 is an open reading frame, and its role is uncertain. The length of the CDR3 is 15 residues. V shed 4 bases and J shed 4 bases, with 14 bases lying between them. The CDR3 loop reads CARSPDRELNEKLFF. The CDR3 DNA is TGTGCCAGAAGCCCGGATCGGGAGCTTAATGAAAAACTGTTTTTT.

The chain employs TRBV12-3 or TRBV12-4 and TRBJ1-6, with no clear D. V lost 6 bases and J lost 7, with 10 bases in between. The CDR3 totals 13 residues. CDR3 nucleotide sequence: TGTGCCAGCAGAGAAGCGAGGAATTCACCCCTCCACTTT. Translation: CASREARNSPLHF.

This sequence joins TRBV13 and TRBJ2-3; D is perhaps TRBD1 (6 bases). The CDR3 length is 15 residues. Germline V gene lookup returns CDR1 PRHDT and CDR2 FYEKMQ (reference sequence). V gave up 5 bases and J gave up 5 bases, with 17 bases separating them. CDR3 DNA sequence: TGTGCCAGCAGCGTCCACAGGGCGGATGTAGATACGCAGTATTTT. Protein: CASSVHRADVDTQYF.

The gene calls are TRBV27 and TRBJ1-3; D uncertain. From germline, CDR1 is MNHEY and CDR2 SMNVEV (reference sequence). CDR3 length equals 15 residues. V shed 7 bases and J shed 2 bases, with 15 bases lying between them. CDR3 DNA: TGTGCCAGCAAAGCATCCGCCGCCCCTGGAAACACCATATATTTT. Translation: CASKASAAPGNTIYF.

This rearrangement joins TRBV27 to TRBJ2-1, with D maybe TRBD2 (6 bases). Germline V CDR1 and CDR2: MNHEY, SMNVEV (reference sequence). Trimming pared 6 bases from V and 6 bases from J, leaving 9 bases between. The CDR3 is 12 amino acids. CDR3: CASRRRGNEQFF. The CDR3 region has the DNA TGTGCCAGCAGGCGGCGGGGCAATGAGCAGTTCTTC.

This rearrangement joins TRBV13 to TRBJ2-1; TRBD1 matches at 10 bases. J was trimmed by 1 base and V by 5 bases; bases with no gene match: 11. Germline assignment: CDR1 PRHDT and CDR2 FYEKMQ (reference sequence). The CDR3 is 18 residues long. The CDR3 region has the DNA TGTGCCAGCAGCCTCTCCCTCGGACAGGGGGGATCCTACAATGAGCAGTTCTTC. It is translated as CASSLSLGQGGSYNEQFF. The full variable domain, its missing parts supplied by reference TRBV13 and TRBJ2-1, is AAGVIQSPRHLIKEKRETATLKCYPIPRHDTVYWYQQGPGQDPQFLISFYEKMQSDKGSIPDRFSAQQFSDYHSELNMSSLELGDSALYFCASSLSLGQGGSYNEQFFGPGTRLTVL.

The V call is TRBV6-4, the J call TRBJ1-4; D not resolved. V shed 5 bases and J shed 6 bases, with 10 bases lying between them. The CDR3 is 13 residues long. Germline V CDR1 and CDR2: MRHNA, SNTAGT. The CDR3 spells CASSPVSHEKLFF. DNA of the CDR3: TGTGCCAGCAGTCCCGTTTCCCATGAAAAACTGTTTTTT.

The chain carries TRBV19 and TRBJ1-1; 8 positions agree with TRBD1. From germline, CDR1 is LNHDA and CDR2 SQIVND (reference sequence). With 4 bases clipped from V and 1 base from J, the junction kept 2 bases outside the gene matches. The CDR3 has 14 residues. The CDR3 loop reads CASSNRGKNTEAFF. The CDR3 nucleotides are TGTGCCAGTAGTAACAGGGGGAAGAACACTGAAGCTTTCTTT. The full variable domain, with the rest looked up from reference TRBV19 and TRBJ1-1, is DGGITQSPKYLFRKEGQNVTLSCEQNLNHDAMYWYRQDPGQGLRLIYYSQIVNDFQKGDIAEGYSVSREKKESFPLTVTSAQKNPTAFYLCASSNRGKNTEAFFGQGTRLTVV.

The chain carries TRBV5-1 and TRBJ2-7; D is unclear. This CDR3 is built from 14 residues. Germline CDR1 SGHRS, CDR2 YFSETQ. With 0 bases removed from V and 2 bases from J, the gap between germline ends came to 9 bases. CDR3 protein: CASSLEGGTYEQYF. In DNA, the CDR3 is TGCGCCAGCAGCTTGGAAGGCGGTACCTACGAGCAGTACTTC.

This rearrangement joins TRBV5-3 to TRBJ2-7, with D perhaps matching TRBD2 (6 bases). TRBV5-3 is labeled an ORF, and its function is uncertain. Trimming took 6 bases from V and 2 from J, leaving 9 bases between them. The CDR3 has 12 residues. The CDR3 protein is CARKEGTYEQYF. CDR3 sequence (DNA): TGTGCCAGAAAGGAGGGGACCTACGAGCAGTACTTC.

This clone has only a few counts. This chain joins TRBV27 and TRBJ2-7; possibly TRBD1 for D (6 bases). The CDR3 consists of 14 residues. The V end was cut by 0 bases, the J end by 5 bases, with 11 bases between. Germline V gene sequence: CDR1 MNHEY, CDR2 SMNVEV (reference sequence). In DNA form, the CDR3 reads TGTGCCAGCAGTTTATCGCCAGGGGAACACGAGCAGTACTTC. The encoded protein is CASSLSPGEHEQYF.

The chain is built from TRBV5-1 and TRBJ1-6, with TRBD1 as a possible D gene (6 bases). CDR3 size: 15 residues. Germline assignment: CDR1 SGHRS and CDR2 YFSETQ. V lost 0 bases and J lost 5, with 9 bases in between. CDR3 DNA: TGCGCCAGCAGCTTGGAACAGGGACATAATTCACCCCTCCACTTT. It translates to CASSLEQGHNSPLHF.

This sequence joins TRBV19 and TRBJ1-2, with 8 bases identical to TRBD1. CDR3 size: 16 residues. V was pared by 4 bases and J by 2 bases, with 9 bases of the junction left unmatched. Germline values: CDR1 LNHDA, CDR2 SQIVND (reference sequence). CDR3 in amino acids: CASSTRWQGANYGYTF. The CDR3 nucleotides read TGTGCCAGTAGTACCCGGTGGCAGGGGGCCAACTATGGCTACACCTTC. Full variable domain (remainder filled in from reference TRBV19 and TRBJ1-2): DGGITQSPKYLFRKEGQNVTLSCEQNLNHDAMYWYRQDPGQGLRLIYYSQIVNDFQKGDIAEGYSVSREKKESFPLTVTSAQKNPTAFYLCASSTRWQGANYGYTFGSGTRLTVV.

The J gene is TRBJ1-1, the V gene TRBV7-9; D not certain. This CDR3 has 14 amino acids. CDR1 SEHNR and CDR2 FQNEAQ come from the germline V gene (reference sequence). V shed 5 bases and J shed 1 base, with 11 bases lying between them. The CDR3 protein is CASSPTFGNTEAFF. CDR3 coding DNA: TGTGCCAGCAGCCCCACTTTTGGGAACACTGAAGCTTTCTTT. The variable domain in full, with the rest retrieved from reference TRBV7-9 and TRBJ1-1, is DTGVSQNPRHKITKRGQNVTFRCDPISEHNRLYWYRQTLGQGPEFLTYFQNEAQLEKSRLLSDRFSAERPKGSFSTLEIQRTEQGDSAMYLCASSPTFGNTEAFFGQGTRLTVV.

J is TRBJ1-2 and V is TRBV28; TRBD1 aligns across 8 bases. The length of the CDR3 is 14 residues. CDR1 is MDHEN, CDR2 SYDVKM, per germline. The V segment lost 5 bases and the J segment 8 bases; nucleotides outside the gene matches: 10. CDR3 protein: CASSPGTGGVGYTF. In DNA form, the CDR3 reads TGTGCCAGCAGTCCCGGGACAGGTGGCGTCGGCTACACCTTC.

This chain links TRBV7-2 with TRBJ1-4; tentative D call: TRBD1 (5 bases). CDR1 and CDR2 (germline): SGHTA, FQGNSA. This CDR3 is built from 13 residues. The V and J ends lost 8 bases and 0 bases respectively, with 7 bases between them. CDR3 sequence reads: CASGRATNEKLFF. In nucleotides, the CDR3 is TGTGCCAGCGGCAGGGCAACTAATGAAAAACTGTTTTTT.

This clone was recorded once. CDR3 DNA: TGCGCCAGCAGGCCCACTATTGTGGACACTGAAGCTTTCTTT. The encoded protein is CASRPTIVDTEAFF. The rearrangement links TRBV10-2 to TRBJ1-1; D unresolved. Germline assignment: CDR1 WSHSY and CDR2 SAAADI. Trimming pared 6 bases from V and 3 bases from J, leaving 14 bases between. There are 14 residues in the CDR3.

The chain links TRBV5-5 to TRBJ2-7; tentatively, D is TRBD1 (6 bases). The CDR3 consists of 15 residues. The germline CDR1 and CDR2 sequences are SGHKS and YYEKEE (reference sequence). Deletions cut 1 base from V and 5 bases from J, with 16 bases between. The CDR3 DNA reads TGTGCCAGCAGCTTGATCGGGTGGGGGCCCCACGAGCAGTACTTC. Its protein is CASSLIGWGPHEQYF.

The rearrangement links TRBV7-3 to TRBJ1-6; D possibly corresponds to TRBD1 (6 bases). CDR1 and CDR2 from the germline V gene are SGHTA and FQGTGA. This CDR3 region has 14 residues. The germline V and J ends were trimmed by 2 bases and 10 bases, with 12 bases remaining between them. As DNA, the CDR3 is TGTGCCAGCAGCTTAGGCCCAGGGGCCTCACCCCTCCACTTT. It codes for CASSLGPGASPLHF.

The chain is built from TRBV30 and TRBJ1-2; 7 nucleotides line up with TRBD1. After removal of 0 bases from V and 7 bases from J, the junction contained 5 bases not matched to a gene. Germline V gene data show CDR1 as GTSNPN and CDR2 as SVGIG (reference sequence). The CDR3 has 13 residues. CDR3 residues: CAWSVGQRGGYTF. The CDR3, as DNA: TGTGCCTGGAGTGTGGGACAGCGAGGTGGCTACACCTTC.

The CDR3 sequence: CATSRGTGVGKTEAFF. CDR3 bases: TGTGCCACCAGCAGAGGGACAGGGGTCGGGAAAACTGAAGCTTTCTTT. The chain employs TRBV15 and TRBJ1-1, with 9 nucleotides matching TRBD1. The CDR3 totals 16 residues. V lost 1 base and J lost 5; bases outside the gene matches: 8. CDR1 is LNHNV, CDR2 YYDKDF, per germline (reference sequence).

V is TRBV6-5 and J is TRBJ1-3, with a weak D call TRBD1 (6 bases). This CDR3 spans 15 amino acids. Germline CDR1 and CDR2: MNHEY and SVGAGI. V was trimmed by 6 bases and J by 2 bases, leaving 14 bases between them. CDR3 protein: CASSRQVFAGNTIYF. The CDR3 DNA sequence: TGTGCCAGCAGCAGACAGGTCTTCGCTGGAAACACCATATATTTT.